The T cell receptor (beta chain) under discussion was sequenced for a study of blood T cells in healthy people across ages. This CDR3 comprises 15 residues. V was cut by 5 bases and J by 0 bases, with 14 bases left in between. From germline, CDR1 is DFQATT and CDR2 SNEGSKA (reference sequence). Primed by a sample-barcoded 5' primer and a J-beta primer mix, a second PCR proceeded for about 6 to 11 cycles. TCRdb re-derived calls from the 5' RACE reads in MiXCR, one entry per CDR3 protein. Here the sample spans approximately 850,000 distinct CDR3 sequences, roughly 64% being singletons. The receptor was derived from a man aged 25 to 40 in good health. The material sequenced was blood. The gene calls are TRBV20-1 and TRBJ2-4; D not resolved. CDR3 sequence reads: CSAPVDGLAKNIQYF. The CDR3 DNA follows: TGCAGTGCTCCCGTGGACGGCCTAGCCAAAAACATTCAGTACTTC.